The sequence of this T cell receptor beta chain was determined in a study of identical twins. CDR1 and CDR2 (germline): MNHNS, SASEGT. The CDR3 runs 16 residues. With V trimmed by 6 bases and J by 4 bases, 11 bases remained unmatched. After template switching added a universal primer site, the resulting cDNA carried unique molecular identifiers. TCRdb independently ran MiXCR on the 5' RACE reads; one entry per CDR3 protein. The sample has about 530,000 distinct CDR3 sequences, 13% to 15% seen once; the top ten hold 0.35% to 0.45%. Concerning this clonotype: Its antigen is currently unknown.

Whole-study results and caveats: Where out-of-frame alpha sequences were twin-shared, they showed excess low generation probability.

The data also belong to a second study, concerning yellow fever vaccine responses in identical twins.

Sequencing was performed on CD4+ T cells sorted from blood. The rearrangement joins TRBV6-1 to TRBJ2-3; 9 bases match TRBD2. This TCR was recovered from a woman aged 18-35 years in good health. CDR3 in amino acids: CASRSSGEARADTQYF. CDR3 in DNA: TGTGCCAGCAGGTCTAGCGGGGAGGCCCGGGCAGATACGCAGTATTTT.